A selection of T cell receptor beta chains follows, all from one sample in a study of beta chain features in type 1 diabetes. Profiling relied on immunoSEQ multiplex PCR, and the TCRdb table lists in-frame clones only, not all of them. This table has around 650,000 clones, around an eighth appearing once. Sequenced: naive CD4+ T cells from blood. These receptors came from a man younger than 40 with type 1 diabetes. CDR3s include the opening cysteine and the closing phenylalanine or tryptophan. A D gene is named only where the DNA matches it firmly. Clone size appears in some rows only: once, few, many, or a class for an expanded clone.

D gene: .
clone size: .
V gene: TRBV29-1
J gene: TRBJ2-5
CDR3 DNA: TGCAGCGTTGACCAGCAGGAAGAGACCCAGTACTTC
CDR3 protein: CSVDQQEETQYF

D gene: TRBD1
clone size: .
V gene: TRBV7-8
J gene: TRBJ1-1
CDR3 DNA: TGTGCCAGCAGCCGCAGGCAGGGGGCAGGTTACACTGAAGCTTTCTTT
CDR3 protein: CASSRRQGAGYTEAFF

D gene: TRBD1
clone size: .
V gene: TRBV9
J gene: TRBJ1-6
CDR3 DNA: TGTGCCAGCAGCGTCACCGGGACAGGGGCTTCACCCCTCCACTTT
CDR3 protein: CASSVTGTGASPLHF

D gene: TRBD1
clone size: .
V gene: TRBV15
J gene: TRBJ1-4
CDR3 DNA: TGTGCCACCAGCAGAGCGGGACAGGGGGGTGAAAAACTGTTTTTT
CDR3 protein: CATSRAGQGGEKLFF

D gene: TRBD2
clone size: .
V gene: TRBV4-3
J gene: TRBJ2-3
CDR3 DNA: TGCGCCAGCAGCCAAGCGGCGGGGGGAGGAGCAGATACGCAGTATTTT
CDR3 protein: CASSQAAGGGADTQYF

D gene: .
clone size: few
V gene: TRBV6-6
J gene: TRBJ1-2
CDR3 DNA: TGTGCCAGCAGTTCCACAGGATTCTATGGCTACACCTTC
CDR3 protein: CASSSTGFYGYTF

D gene: TRBD1
clone size: few
V gene: TRBV7-9
J gene: TRBJ1-1
CDR3 DNA: TGTGCCAGCAGCCTACGGGACAGGACGAACACTGAAGCTTTCTTT
CDR3 protein: CASSLRDRTNTEAFF

D gene: TRBD2
clone size: .
V gene: TRBV6-1
J gene: TRBJ2-7
CDR3 DNA: TGTGCCAGCATTACAGGACTAGCGGGGTCCTACGAGCAGTACTTC
CDR3 protein: CASITGLAGSYEQYF

D gene: .
clone size: few
V gene: TRBV28
J gene: TRBJ1-2
CDR3 DNA: TGTGCCAGCAAACACCGCCAAGCCTCGGGCTATGGCTACACCTTC
CDR3 protein: CASKHRQASGYGYTF

D gene: .
clone size: .
V gene: TRBV28
J gene: TRBJ1-2
CDR3 DNA: TGTGCCGGGGGACCCAGAGGTTATGGCTACACCTTC
CDR3 protein: CAGGPRGYGYTF

D gene: .
clone size: few
V gene: TRBV27
J gene: TRBJ2-7
CDR3 DNA: TGTGCCAGCAGCCTAGGCGTAGCCGAGCAGTACTTC
CDR3 protein: CASSLGVAEQYF

D gene: TRBD1
clone size: few
V gene: TRBV5-4
J gene: TRBJ2-5
CDR3 DNA: TGTGCCAGCAGCTTAGCAGGGGGCGAGACCCAGTACTTC
CDR3 protein: CASSLAGGETQYF

D gene: TRBD1
clone size: .
V gene: TRBV9
J gene: TRBJ2-5
CDR3 DNA: TGTGCCAGCAGCGTTACTCCGGGACAGGGAGAGACCCAGTACTTC
CDR3 protein: CASSVTPGQGETQYF

D gene: .
clone size: .
V gene: TRBV18
J gene: TRBJ2-7
CDR3 DNA: TGTGCCAGCTCACCACTCCAAGGGGGGTCTACCTACGAGCAGTACTTC
CDR3 protein: CASSPLQGGSTYEQYF

D gene: TRBD1
clone size: few
V gene: TRBV4-3
J gene: TRBJ1-6
CDR3 DNA: TGCGCCAGCAGCCAAGATCTCGACAGGGGAGGTTCACCCCTCCACTTT
CDR3 protein: CASSQDLDRGGSPLHF

D gene: .
clone size: few
V gene: TRBV7-9
J gene: TRBJ2-5
CDR3 DNA: TGTGCCAGCTCTGGGGTGGGTGAGACCCAGTACTTC
CDR3 protein: CASSGVGETQYF

D gene: .
clone size: few
V gene: TRBV18
J gene: TRBJ1-2
CDR3 DNA: TGTGCCAGCTCACCAAACGTTTTTGGCTACACCTTC
CDR3 protein: CASSPNVFGYTF

D gene: .
clone size: .
V gene: TRBV19
J gene: TRBJ2-5
CDR3 DNA: TGTGCCAGTAGTATCGGCTCGGGACGGGAGACCCAGTACTTC
CDR3 protein: CASSIGSGRETQYF

D gene: .
clone size: few
V gene: TRBV14
J gene: TRBJ2-6
CDR3 DNA: TGTGCCAGCAGCTATTACGGCTCTGGGGCCAACGTCCTGACTTTC
CDR3 protein: CASSYYGSGANVLTF

D gene: .
clone size: .
V gene: TRBV5-1
J gene: TRBJ2-7
CDR3 DNA: TGCGCCAGCAGCTTGGACGGACAGTCCTACGAGCAGTACTTC
CDR3 protein: CASSLDGQSYEQYF

D gene: TRBD1
clone size: .
V gene: TRBV25-1
J gene: TRBJ2-1
CDR3 DNA: TGTGCCAGCAGTGAGTCAGGGGGTAGATTTGGTGAGCAGTTCTTC
CDR3 protein: CASSESGGRFGEQFF

D gene: TRBD2
clone size: .
V gene: TRBV29-1
J gene: TRBJ2-7
CDR3 DNA: TGCAGCGTTATCGCCGCTAGCGGGGCCGACTGGGAGCAGTACTTC
CDR3 protein: CSVIAASGADWEQYF

D gene: .
clone size: .
V gene: TRBV5-4
J gene: TRBJ1-2
CDR3 DNA: TGTGCCAGCAGCTCGATTCTTCCGGGACATGCTGGCTACACCTTC
CDR3 protein: CASSSILPGHAGYTF

D gene: .
clone size: .
V gene: TRBV5-1
J gene: TRBJ1-1
CDR3 DNA: TGCGCCAGCGGCGTCCAGAACACTGAAGCTTTCTTT
CDR3 protein: CASGVQNTEAFF

D gene: .
clone size: few
V gene: TRBV19
J gene: TRBJ2-2
CDR3 DNA: TGTGCCACCATGTCAGGTGGGCGGACCGGGGAGCTGTTTTTT
CDR3 protein: CATMSGGRTGELFF

D gene: TRBD1
clone size: few
V gene: TRBV7-2
J gene: TRBJ1-1
CDR3 DNA: TGTGCCAGCAGCCCGGGACAGGGGGCTGGGGACGCTTTCTTT
CDR3 protein: CASSPGQGAGDAFF

D gene: .
clone size: .
V gene: TRBV5-1
J gene: TRBJ2-3
CDR3 DNA: TGCGCCAGCTCGGCGGGGGCTTACACAGATACGCAGTATTTT
CDR3 protein: CASSAGAYTDTQYF

D gene: .
clone size: few
V gene: TRBV14
J gene: TRBJ1-2
CDR3 DNA: TGTGCCAGCAGCCAAGTGGGCAGGGCAGGAGGTGGCTACACCTTC
CDR3 protein: CASSQVGRAGGGYTF

D gene: .
clone size: .
V gene: TRBV7-2
J gene: TRBJ2-5
CDR3 DNA: TGTGCCAGCAGCTTAGTCTACCGAGAGACCCAGTACTTC
CDR3 protein: CASSLVYRETQYF

D gene: .
clone size: few
V gene: TRBV28
J gene: TRBJ1-2
CDR3 DNA: TGTGCCAGCAGTTTAGTCAACTATGGCTACACCTTC
CDR3 protein: CASSLVNYGYTF

D gene: TRBD1
clone size: .
V gene: TRBV2
J gene: TRBJ2-2
CDR3 DNA: TGTGCCAGCAGTGATGACAGGGGAAGGACCGGGGAGCTGTTTTTT
CDR3 protein: CASSDDRGRTGELFF

D gene: .
clone size: few
V gene: TRBV29-1
J gene: TRBJ1-5
CDR3 DNA: TGCAGCGTGGGGGAGGGCTGGAACCAGCCCCAGCATTTT
CDR3 protein: CSVGEGWNQPQHF

D gene: TRBD1
clone size: .
V gene: TRBV10-3
J gene: TRBJ2-5
CDR3 DNA: TGTGCCATCCGGGACAGGCAAGAGACCCAGTACTTC
CDR3 protein: CAIRDRQETQYF

D gene: .
clone size: .
V gene: TRBV4-2
J gene: TRBJ1-5
CDR3 DNA: TGTGCCAGCAGCGATCAACAGGGAGGGAAACAGCCCCAGCATTTT
CDR3 protein: CASSDQQGGKQPQHF

D gene: .
clone size: few
V gene: TRBV5-6
J gene: TRBJ1-4
CDR3 DNA: TGTGCCAGCAGCTTGTGGAGGTATAATGAAAAACTGTTTTTT
CDR3 protein: CASSLWRYNEKLFF

D gene: .
clone size: .
V gene: TRBV6-5
J gene: TRBJ1-2
CDR3 DNA: TGTGCCAGCAGTTACGACCGGCTAGCCTATGGCTACACCTTC
CDR3 protein: CASSYDRLAYGYTF

D gene: .
clone size: .
V gene: TRBV19
J gene: TRBJ1-4
CDR3 DNA: TGTGCCAGTAGTACGCGGCACGAAAAACTGTTTTTT
CDR3 protein: CASSTRHEKLFF

D gene: TRBD1
clone size: few
V gene: TRBV7-2
J gene: TRBJ1-2
CDR3 DNA: TGTGCCAGCAGCTTTGACAGGGGGGATGGCTACACCTTC
CDR3 protein: CASSFDRGDGYTF

D gene: .
clone size: .
V gene: TRBV12-5
J gene: TRBJ2-2
CDR3 DNA: TGTGCTAGTGGTTTGGAAAACACCGGGGAGCTGTTTTTT
CDR3 protein: CASGLENTGELFF

D gene: .
clone size: few
V gene: TRBV11-1
J gene: TRBJ2-2
CDR3 DNA: TGTGCCAGCAGCCAAACGAATGAGCTGTTTTTT
CDR3 protein: CASSQTNELFF